The 19 T cell receptor beta chains below were found in one sample sequenced in a study of OX40 agonist ivuxolimab in advanced cancers. Some clones are missing from TCRdb's copy, which holds only in-frame ones; the method was immunoSEQ multiplex PCR. The sample yields more than 9,000 clones, over 65% seen once. Sample: CD4+ or CD8+ T cells sorted from blood, taken in a trial of the OX40 agonist ivuxolimab. The receptor source for this set is an adult with an advanced solid tumor such as melanoma, head and neck, liver or kidney cancer.

This chain joins TRBV14 and TRBJ2-3; D ambiguous. Trimming removed 1 base at V and 0 bases at J, with 5 bases between. CDR3 length: 14 amino acids. Germline V lookup: CDR1 SGHDN, CDR2 FVKESK. CDR3: CASSQVHSTDTQYF. For the CDR3, the DNA is TGTGCCAGCAGCCAAGTGCACAGCACAGATACGCAGTATTTT. The full variable domain, its missing parts supplied by reference TRBV14 and TRBJ2-3, is EAGVTQFPSHSVIEKGQTVTLRCDPISGHDNLYWYRRVMGKEIKFLLHFVKESKQDESGMPNNRFLAERTGGTYSTLKVQPAELEDSGVYFCASSQVHSTDTQYFGPGTRLTVL.

The rearrangement uses TRBV6-1 and TRBJ2-1; D is possibly TRBD1 (6 bases). CDR3 size: 14 residues. Germline V gene lookup returns CDR1 MNHNS and CDR2 SASEGT. Trimming left V 5 bases short and J 4 bases short, with 12 bases between. CDR3 protein: CASSNSDRYNEQFF. CDR3 DNA sequence: TGTGCCAGCAGTAATTCGGACAGATACAATGAGCAGTTCTTC.

This clone came up once. This chain links TRBV9 with TRBJ2-3; the match to TRBD2 covers 15 bases. Germline CDR1 is SGDLS and CDR2 is YYNGEE. J was trimmed by 4 bases and V by 4 bases; bases with no gene match: 13. The CDR3 is 19 residues long. This CDR3 is CASSSSAGLAGGRADTQYF. CDR3 nucleotides: TGTGCCAGCAGCTCTAGTGCTGGACTAGCGGGGGGGCGCGCAGATACGCAGTATTTT.

The CDR3 coding sequence is TGTGCCAGCAGTTTGGGCTCAGGAGGAGGTCCCCTCCACTTT. Protein sequence: CASSLGSGGGPLHF. The rearrangement joins TRBV28 to TRBJ1-6, with D unclear. Germline-derived CDR1 and CDR2 are MDHEN and SYDVKM. The V and J ends lost 3 bases and 13 bases respectively, with 16 bases between them. This CDR3 has 14 amino acids.

This clone appeared once. The rearrangement links TRBV29-1 to TRBJ1-1; 8 bases fit TRBD1. V shed 4 bases and J 6 bases; nucleotides not matched to a gene: 4. CDR3 length: 12 residues. In germline, CDR1 is SQVTM, CDR2 ANQGSEA. CDR3: CSVVTGGAEAFF. CDR3 nucleotide sequence: TGCAGCGTTGTAACAGGGGGAGCTGAAGCTTTCTTT.

In this sample, this clone turned up once. The CDR3 DNA sequence: TGTGCCAGCAGCCTAAGCTGGGGTCCAAAGAATGAGCAGTTCTTC. The encoded protein is CASSLSWGPKNEQFF. The chain combines TRBV13 with TRBJ2-1; no clear D gene. V was clipped by 5 bases and J by 7 bases, with 18 bases between them. Germline CDR1 is PRHDT and CDR2 is FYEKMQ (reference sequence). This CDR3 comprises 15 residues.

The DNA of the CDR3 is TGCGCCAGCAGTGTGGATCCGCCGGGACTAGCGACGTCGGTCGGGGAGACCCAGTACTTC. Protein: CASSVDPPGLATSVGETQYF. V is TRBV10-2 and J is TRBJ2-5; TRBD2 aligns across 10 bases. This CDR3 region has 20 residues. The V segment lost 4 bases and the J segment 5 bases; nucleotides outside the gene matches: 22. Germline loops: CDR1 WSHSY, CDR2 SAAADI.

The CDR3 nucleotides read TGTGCCAGCAGTTACCGTCAAGTTATGAACGACGAGCAGTACTTC. The encoded protein is CASSYRQVMNDEQYF. The chain employs TRBV6-5 and TRBJ2-7; D is uncertain. V was shortened by 2 bases and J by 5 bases, with 16 bases between the two germline ends. Germline V gene data show CDR1 as MNHEY and CDR2 as SVGAGI. CDR3 length: 15 residues.

CDR3 loop: CASSTREGPVYEQYF. The CDR3 coding sequence is TGTGCCAGCAGCACCCGAGAGGGTCCGGTCTACGAGCAGTACTTC. The chain combines TRBV7-6 with TRBJ2-7, with a weak D call TRBD2 (5 bases). CDR1 is SGHVS, CDR2 FNYEAQ, per germline. CDR3 length equals 15 residues. The V gene lost 5 bases and the J gene lost 3 bases, with 17 bases spanning the gap.

The genes are TRBV6-6 and TRBJ1-6; weak D call: TRBD1 (5 bases). Trimming removed 0 bases from V and 14 bases from J, with 14 bases in between. From germline, CDR1 is MNHNY and CDR2 SVGAGI (reference sequence). The length of the CDR3 is 14 residues. CDR3 sequence reads: CASSYSTGRAALHF. The CDR3 nucleotides read TGTGCCAGCAGTTACTCGACCGGCAGGGCGGCCCTCCACTTT.

The rearrangement links TRBV28 to TRBJ2-1; 7 bases match TRBD1. In germline, CDR1 is MDHEN, CDR2 SYDVKM. The trim removed 5 bases at V and 12 bases at J, leaving 1 base unmatched. The CDR3 is 10 residues long. CDR3 bases: TGTGCCAGCAGTAGACAGGGGCAGTTCTTC. Protein: CASSRQGQFF.

This clone appeared a single time. This chain connects TRBV6-4 to TRBJ2-4, with 15 bases matching TRBD2. This CDR3 spans 20 amino acids. The ends lost 2 bases at V and 0 bases at J; junction bases unmatched: 8. Germline V gene lookup returns CDR1 MRHNA and CDR2 SNTAGT. DNA of the CDR3: TGTGCCAGCAGTGACACCGCAGGACTAGCGGGGGGGGTAGCCAAAAACATTCAGTACTTC. It specifies CASSDTAGLAGGVAKNIQYF.

The rearrangement links TRBV15 to TRBJ2-3, with 9 nucleotides matching TRBD2. Germline loops: CDR1 LNHNV, CDR2 YYDKDF (reference sequence). After removal of 0 bases from V and 4 bases from J, the junction contained 5 bases not matched to a gene. CDR3 length: 16 amino acids. For the CDR3, the DNA is TGTGCCACCAGCAGAGATCCGGCTAGCGGGGCAGATACGCAGTATTTT. This gives the protein CATSRDPASGADTQYF.

This chain connects TRBV5-6 to TRBJ2-1; D is ambiguous. The V gene's germline CDR1 is SGHDT and CDR2 YYEEEE. The CDR3 is made up of 15 amino acids. The ends were cut back, 4 bases at V and 2 bases at J, with 13 bases in the middle. Here the CDR3 reads CASSPLTLPYNEQFF. For the CDR3, the DNA is TGTGCCAGCAGCCCCCTTACCCTACCCTACAATGAGCAGTTCTTC.

This chain links TRBV4-3 with TRBJ2-7; TRBD1 might be the D (7 bases). Germline loops: CDR1 LGHNA, CDR2 YSLEER. V was shortened by 3 bases and J by 5 bases, with 20 bases between the two germline ends. This CDR3 region has 16 residues. CDR3 sequence: CASSQEGVQTGHEQYF. DNA for the CDR3: TGCGCCAGCAGCCAGGAGGGGGTTCAGACAGGGCACGAGCAGTACTTC.

The genes are TRBV19 and TRBJ2-3; D may be TRBD2 (6 bases). This CDR3 spans 13 amino acids. V lost 5 bases and J lost 9, with 15 bases in between. Per the germline V gene, CDR1 is LNHDA and CDR2 is SQIVND (reference sequence). CDR3 bases: TGTGCCAGTAGTCCTAGGTGGGCGGGGACGCAGTATTTT. This gives the protein CASSPRWAGTQYF.

This chain joins TRBV9 and TRBJ1-1, with 7 bases fitting TRBD1. The germline gives CDR1 SGDLS, CDR2 YYNGEE. The junction had 7 bases not matched to a gene; V was cut back by 4 bases and J by 4 bases. The CDR3 contains 14 residues. The CDR3 DNA reads TGTGCCAGCAGCCCACAGGGGAGTGTCACTGAAGCTTTCTTT. It translates to CASSPQGSVTEAFF.

The J gene is TRBJ2-7, the V gene TRBV10-3; 7 bases match TRBD2. From germline, CDR1 is ENHRY and CDR2 SYGVKD. V lost 3 bases to trimming and J lost 2 bases; unmatched junction nucleotides: 16. This CDR3 is built from 18 residues. CDR3 DNA: TGTGCCATCAGTGAAACGCAAACCGGGGGGTTTGACACCTACGAGCAGTACTTC. Protein: CAISETQTGGFDTYEQYF.

The chain recombines TRBV28 with TRBJ2-5; 12 positions agree with TRBD1. Trimming at V came to 6 bases and at J to 5 bases, leaving 4 bases not matched to a gene. Looked up from germline, CDR1 is MDHEN and CDR2 is SYDVKM. The CDR3 has 14 amino acids. The CDR3, as DNA: TGTGCCAGCAGGTCGGGACAGGGGGCCGAGACCCAGTACTTC. It translates to CASRSGQGAETQYF. The full variable domain, in which reference TRBV28 and TRBJ2-5 provide the parts outside the CDR3, is DVKVTQSSRYLVKRTGEKVFLECVQDMDHENMFWYRQDPGLGLRLIYFSYDVKMKEKGDIPEGYSVSREKKERFSLILESASTNQTSMYLCASRSGQGAETQYFGPGTRLLVL.